The entry that follows covers one TCR beta chain sequence. Its cognate antigen has yet to be identified. No per-base quality is available; no much larger clone lies one base away. The sample originates from a study of cytomegalovirus exposure and HLA in healthy donors (dated by TCRdb to between 2016 and 2019). Notes on the research overall: According to an earlier analysis of 550 to 700 of the donors, 150 million to 200 million T cells yielded roughly 110 million unique TCR beta sequences and more than 250 Gb of sequence data. Typing coverage varied by locus: roughly 629-630 donors for A, B, C, DRB1 and DQB1; approximately 500 for DQA1; over 600 for DPA1; some 470 for DPB1. Among the approximately 420 genotyped donors, approximately 81% belonged to the genetic ancestry cluster associated with self-reported Caucasian donors. Donor age, sex, ethnicity and CMV serostatus were collected together with the repertoire data. Among around 400 genotyped donors of the cohort, an average of about 240,000 unique TCR beta nucleotide sequences was sequenced per donor, of which approximately 19% were non-productive. High-throughput TCR immunosequencing, statistical association of individual TCRs with disease status, and machine learning were combined to predict cytomegalovirus infection status. Every repertoire in the discovery cohort had been generated on one and the same sequencing platform. Along with the approximately 620-subject first cohort, a separate validation cohort of about 110 different subjects was used. Genome-wide SNP genotypes for about three fifths of the roughly 670 donors were used in a later genetic analysis, which treated that subset as a discovery cohort. Rather than using new phenotypic data, the later analysis identified candidate immune exposures from TCR beta sequences and from how often those sequences occurred across donors. The study aimed to test whether signatures of past pathogen exposure could be identified by cataloging public T cell receptors. Both class I and class II loci were covered by HLA typing, at four-digit resolution. In a later analysis, previously published TCR beta repertoires from fewer than 750 donors were re-analyzed and high-resolution HLA genotyping was added so that TCR occurrence patterns could be studied. To decide whether each TCR beta V gene segment behaved as functional or pseudogenic, an earlier analysis of several hundred of the donors relied on high-throughput TCR beta sequencing. Because of strong linkage in the cohort, roughly five DR-DQ haplotypes were treated as single units for association and clustering. The study used immunosequencing to profile the T cell repertoires of approximately 640 subjects and linked those repertoires to cytomegalovirus serostatus. An early release that covered 500 to 800 HLA-typed donors contained about 300 gigabases of sequencing data and roughly 84 million unique TCR sequences. The paper as a whole reports these results and caveats: Presence/absence analyses assumed roughly uniform sequencing depth across donors, an assumption that may not hold. Immune exposure information for the cohort was limited to CMV serostatus. Correlated functional status among segregating V segments might be attributable to linkage disequilibrium, but an unknown experimental factor could not be ruled out. The earlier analysis of approximately 540 of the donors excluded 15 to 20 rarely observed V segments, including chromosome 9 orphons, because counts were too low. Because some donors lacked HLA typing at each locus, the association tests relied only on the typed subset. Broadly in line with IMGT annotations, most TCR beta V segments showed up in productive rearrangements about 87% or about 30% of the time in an earlier analysis of 450 to 750 of the donors. Across donors, most TCR sequences were observed very rarely, whereas some public TCRs were present in many individuals. According to a later analysis, TCR association rates differed among HLA loci, with DRB1 alleles showing the most associated TCRs and HLA-C alleles showing the fewest. It was suggested by the authors that the approach could potentially be generalized to other disease states and immunological phenotypes. According to a later analysis, most CMV-associated TCR beta chains appeared to be HLA-restricted, and the HLA associations seemed to be driven largely by CMV exposure. At a false discovery rate of 0.05, a later analysis linked 15,000 to 20,000 TCR beta sequences to specific HLA alleles. In a later analysis, several top co-occurrence clusters were reported to appear linked to parvovirus B19, influenza, CMV and Epstein-Barr virus. Assigning TCR associations to individual alleles was difficult when HLA alleles, especially DR and DQ, strongly co-occurred. A group of highly shared sequence variants was considered likely to be a technical artifact of the sequencing pipeline. Some IMGT-functional V segments, including TRBV6-2 and TRBV6-3, could not be distinguished by the 87-base-pair reads and were therefore excluded. The study gave a list of more than 150 TCR beta chains associated with cytomegalovirus. In a later analysis, HLA-associated TCR beta chains were found to be more clonally expanded and to have lower generation probabilities than equally common non-associated chains. In both the original and validation cohorts, the classifier was reported to diagnose cytomegalovirus status with high specificity and sensitivity. A few of the identified cytomegalovirus-associated TCR beta chains were confirmed in vitro to be specific for cytomegalovirus antigens. In a later genetic analysis, a missense DCLRE1C variant was associated with V-gene and J-gene trimming of TCR beta chains, and the association was replicated in an independent cohort. A further reported finding was that TCR beta sequences accurately predicted the HLA-A and HLA-B alleles for most subjects in the first cohort. Compared with the roughly 670-donor mean, donors in an Asian-associated ancestry cluster had fewer N-insertions in productive TCRs, according to a later genetic analysis. Only TCR beta chains were sequenced in this cohort, and the absence of alpha or paired-chain data limited detectable features.

Libraries were made using the immunoSEQ multiplex PCR assay. For the multiplex PCR, a mixture combining 60 forward primers for TCR Vbeta segments and 13 reverse primers for TCR Jbeta segments was used. A multiplex PCR assay on genomic DNA amplified the CDR3 region of rearranged TCR beta genes. The amplified TCR beta libraries were sequenced on the Illumina HiSeq System as 87-base-pair reads. In the original analysis: In a later analysis, 80 million or so unique TCR beta chains were counted across the 500 to 850 repertoires, and roughly 11 million of these chains were shared by at least two donors. Raw reads were error-corrected and collapsed into unique sequences by a nearest-neighbor algorithm in which closely related sequences were merged to remove PCR and sequencing errors. Alignment of CDR3 sequences to IMGT reference sequences was used to assign V, D and J gene segments. For a sequence to be retained, a match of at least six nucleotides was required to both a V gene segment and a J gene segment. Rearrangements were classified as productive when the CDR3 lacked stop codons and remained in frame with V and J, and all other rearrangements were classified as non-productive. Following IMGT convention, CDR3 was defined as the stretch from the second conserved V-encoded cysteine to the conserved J-encoded phenylalanine. The earlier analysis of roughly 590 of the donors excluded sequences that lacked an unambiguous match to a single V gene segment. In an earlier analysis of 587 of the donors, V segments were called functional above 56.7% productive rearrangements and were called segregating when the between-donor standard deviation exceeded 5%. A statistical classification framework was built to diagnose cytomegalovirus status from the catalog of TCR beta chain sequences. In a later analysis, V and J genes were assigned by comparing TCR nucleotide sequences against IMGT/GENE-DB human TR gene sequences. A later analysis assigned CDR3 sequences and most-parsimonious VDJ recombination scenarios with the TCRdist pipeline. In a later analysis, each TCR beta chain was defined by its CDR3 amino acid sequence together with its V-gene family, and reads without a unique V-gene family were excluded. A later analysis removed nearly 600 highly shared, low-generation-probability nucleotide sequences to deal with suspected cross-contamination and a sequencing artifact. For each public chain, a later analysis derived a clonal expansion index from normalized ranks of inferred template counts within each repertoire. A later analysis computed generation probabilities with a VDJ recombination model fitted to out-of-frame rearrangements, and checked the results against IGoR. In a later analysis, hypergeometric tests were used to score TCR-TCR, TCR-HLA and TCR-CMV co-occurrence, with a repertoire-size bias correction applied to TCR pairs. False discovery rates were estimated in a later analysis by permuting HLA or CMV assignments 20 times. In a later analysis, co-occurring TCRs were grouped with DBSCAN, and TCRdist sequence similarity was added when clustering was performed within HLA-allele-positive subsets. Repertoires with fewer than 30,000 or more than 120,000 public chains, plus five repertoires with anomalous nucleotide sharing, were excluded from co-occurrence clustering. The table was pulled from immuneACCESS by TCRdb, which kept in-frame rearrangements only. Such tables lose some clones; where checked, under half of the loss comes from unresolved V genes, and the rest has no known cause. V, J and clone size derive from that table, while D and trimming were established from the DNA sequence. The sample table shows about 93,000 clones, and roughly 79% are seen once. Clones ranked in the top ten supply roughly 0.63% of the sample.

The cohort consisted of 600 to 750 healthy bone marrow donors. All cohort members were sampled while nominally healthy, although unrecorded immune exposures were likely present. The donor was CMV seronegative and was included in the group of a few hundred seronegative cohort members. A peripheral blood sample was collected from each donor, and TCR beta sequencing was performed on peripheral blood mononuclear cells. The Qiagen DNeasy Blood Extraction Kit was used to extract genomic DNA from the blood cell samples. Including the terminal cysteine and phenylalanine, the CDR3 comprises 17 residues. Only CDR3 DNA is held: 51 bases, read in frame from base 1. Taken from the germline V gene, the CDR1 and CDR2 loops are WSHSY and SAAADI. V is pruned by 5 bases and J by 2 bases, leaving 6 bases of the junction without a gene match.

The chain joins TRBV10-2 to TRBJ2-6; the junction holds 10 bases that match TRBD1. This clonotype was obtained from a man aged 30-40 years in good health and CMV-seronegative. The source material was PBMCs. The CDR3 is CASSPGQGTAGANVLTF. DNA sequence: TGCGCCAGCAGTCCGGGACAGGGGACGGCTGGGGCCAACGTCCTGACTTTC.